This T cell receptor beta chain stems from a study of control samples from healthy donors and cancer patients. Using immunoSEQ multiplex PCR, the repertoire was profiled, and TCRdb retains in-frame clones only, with some absent. The sample includes 60,000 to 85,000 clones, 92% of them seen just once. Germline values: CDR1 LNHNV, CDR2 YYDKDF (reference sequence). Unmatched junction bases numbered 2, after V lost 0 bases and J lost 2 bases. CDR3 length equals 15 residues. The receptor was derived from a woman aged 55-75 years in good health. What was sequenced was blood. The chain uses TRBV15 and TRBJ2-7; TRBD2 agrees at 9 bases. The chain's CDR3 is CATSREAGGTYEQYF. The CDR3 DNA sequence: TGTGCCACCAGCAGAGAGGCGGGAGGGACCTACGAGCAGTACTTC.